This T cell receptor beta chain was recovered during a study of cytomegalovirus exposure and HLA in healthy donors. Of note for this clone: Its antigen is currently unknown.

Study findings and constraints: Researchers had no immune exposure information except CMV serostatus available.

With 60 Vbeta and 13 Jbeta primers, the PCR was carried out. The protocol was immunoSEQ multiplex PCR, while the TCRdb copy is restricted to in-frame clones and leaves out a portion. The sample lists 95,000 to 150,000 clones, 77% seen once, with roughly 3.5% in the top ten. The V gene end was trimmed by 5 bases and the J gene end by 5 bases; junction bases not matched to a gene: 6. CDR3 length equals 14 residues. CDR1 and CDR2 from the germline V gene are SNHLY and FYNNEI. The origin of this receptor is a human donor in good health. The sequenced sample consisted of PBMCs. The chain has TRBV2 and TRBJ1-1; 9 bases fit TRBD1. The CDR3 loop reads CASSSGQGRTEAFF. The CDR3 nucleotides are TGTGCCAGCAGTAGCGGACAGGGGAGGACTGAAGCTTTCTTT.